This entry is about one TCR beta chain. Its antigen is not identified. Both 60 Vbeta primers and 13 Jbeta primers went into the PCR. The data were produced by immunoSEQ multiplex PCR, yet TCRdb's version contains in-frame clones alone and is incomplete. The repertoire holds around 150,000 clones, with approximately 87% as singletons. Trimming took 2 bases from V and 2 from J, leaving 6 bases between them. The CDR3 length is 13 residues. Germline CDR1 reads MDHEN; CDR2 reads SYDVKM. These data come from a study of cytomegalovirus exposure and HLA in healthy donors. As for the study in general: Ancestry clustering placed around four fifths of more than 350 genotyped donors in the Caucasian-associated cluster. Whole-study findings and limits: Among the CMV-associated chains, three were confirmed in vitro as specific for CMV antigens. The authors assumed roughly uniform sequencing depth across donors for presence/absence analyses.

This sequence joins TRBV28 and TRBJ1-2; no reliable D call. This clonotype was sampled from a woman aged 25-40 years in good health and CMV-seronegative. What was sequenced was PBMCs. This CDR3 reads CASSLGMNYGYTF. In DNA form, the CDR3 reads TGTGCCAGCAGTTTAGGCATGAACTATGGCTACACCTTC.